Each of the 9 T cell receptor beta chains below was sequenced from the same sample in a study of OX40 agonist ivuxolimab in advanced cancers. Produced via immunoSEQ multiplex PCR; TCRdb's table is partial and in-frame only. The sample comprises almost 70,000 clones, 89% of which are singletons, and 4% to 4.5% rests with the top ten. Material: CD4+ or CD8+ T cells sorted from blood, obtained in a trial of the OX40 agonist ivuxolimab. The source is an adult with an advanced solid tumor such as melanoma, head and neck, liver or kidney cancer.

This clone showed up just a few times. This chain connects TRBV6-6 to TRBJ2-3; TRBD2 agrees at 10 bases. This CDR3 has 16 amino acids. Per the germline V gene, CDR1 is MNHNY and CDR2 is SVGAGI (reference sequence). Losses at the gene ends were 6 bases for V and 5 bases for J; bases not matched to a gene: 11. The CDR3 spells CASSRPSGRWGDTQYF. CDR3 bases: TGTGCCAGCAGCCGACCTAGCGGGAGATGGGGAGATACGCAGTATTTT.

V usage is TRBV19 and J usage is TRBJ1-1; D is unresolved. The CDR3 consists of 14 residues. Germline CDR1 and CDR2: LNHDA and SQIVND (reference sequence). The ends were cut back, 5 bases at V and 11 bases at J, with 21 bases in the middle. This chain's CDR3 is CASSSQYGPQAAFF. The CDR3 coding sequence is TGTGCCAGTAGTTCTCAATACGGCCCCCAGGCGGCTTTCTTT.

The V call is TRBV28, the J call TRBJ1-5; D not certain. CDR3 length: 12 amino acids. CDR1 MDHEN and CDR2 SYDVKM come from the germline V gene. Trimming removed 6 bases at V and 5 bases at J, with 8 bases between. For the CDR3, the DNA is TGTGCCAGCAGGGGTGGGGATCAGCCCCAGCATTTT. Amino acid sequence: CASRGGDQPQHF. The full variable domain, its missing parts supplied by reference TRBV28 and TRBJ1-5, is DVKVTQSSRYLVKRTGEKVFLECVQDMDHENMFWYRQDPGLGLRLIYFSYDVKMKEKGDIPEGYSVSREKKERFSLILESASTNQTSMYLCASRGGDQPQHFGDGTRLSIL.

The chain employs TRBV9 and TRBJ2-1, with 8 bases lining up with TRBD2. Per germline, CDR1 SGDLS and CDR2 YYNGEE. Trimming took 3 bases from V and 9 from J; bases not matched to a gene: 17. This CDR3 spans 17 amino acids. In nucleotides, the CDR3 is TGTGCCAGCAGCGGATCCTCGCGGGAGGACGTTATTAGTGAGCAGTTCTTC. It yields the protein CASSGSSREDVISEQFF.

The chain is built from TRBV15 and TRBJ1-2, with no clear D. Germline values: CDR1 LNHNV, CDR2 YYDKDF (reference sequence). V was cut by 1 base and J by 5 bases, with 8 bases left in between. CDR3 length: 13 residues. CDR3 nucleotides: TGTGCCACCAGCAGAGTGACGGAATATGGCTACACCTTC. This translates into CATSRVTEYGYTF.

This chain links TRBV7-2 with TRBJ2-3; tentative D call: TRBD2 (6 bases). The germline V gene encodes CDR1 SGHTA and CDR2 FQGNSA. The CDR3 spans 15 residues. Trimming removed 2 bases from V and 1 base from J, with 10 bases in between. The CDR3 DNA reads TGTGCCAGCAGCTTAAATGGCGGGGGCACAGATACGCAGTATTTT. It translates to CASSLNGGGTDTQYF. The full variable domain, in which reference TRBV7-2 and TRBJ2-3 provide the parts outside the CDR3, is GAGVSQSPSNKVTEKGKDVELRCDPISGHTALYWYRQSLGQGLEFLIYFQGNSAPDKSGLPSDRFSAERTGGSVSTLTIQRTQQEDSAVYLCASSLNGGGTDTQYFGPGTRLTVL.

This chain connects TRBV6-5 to TRBJ2-7; 7 bases agree with TRBD1. This CDR3 spans 14 amino acids. The V gene end was trimmed by 6 bases and the J gene end by 5 bases; junction bases not matched to a gene: 10. Germline V gives CDR1 MNHEY, CDR2 SVGAGI. The CDR3 nucleotides read TGTGCCAGCAGCCCCGACAGGGTATCTGACGAGCAGTACTTC. Protein: CASSPDRVSDEQYF.

The chain joins TRBV28 to TRBJ2-7; D tentatively reads TRBD1 or TRBD2 (5 bases each). The CDR3 loop spans 12 amino acids. Germline-derived CDR1 and CDR2 are MDHEN and SYDVKM. V was clipped by 2 bases and J by 6 bases, with 8 bases between them. CDR3 sequence: CASSLQGAEQYF. DNA of the CDR3: TGTGCCAGCAGTTTACAGGGAGCCGAGCAGTACTTC.

The chain uses TRBV6-5 and TRBJ1-3; D not resolved. The V gene's germline CDR1 is MNHEY and CDR2 SVGAGI. This CDR3 is 16 amino acids long. Trimming took 0 bases from V and 1 from J, leaving 10 bases between them. In DNA, the CDR3 is TGTGCCAGCAGTTACTCGAAGATGGGTTCTGGAAACACCATATATTTT. Amino acids: CASSYSKMGSGNTIYF.